This T cell receptor (beta chain) was sequenced for a study of metastatic and nonmetastatic thyroid tumors (dated by TCRdb to the early 2020s). About the study as a whole: For patients with malignant and with benign thyroid disease, the researchers compared repertoires between peripheral blood samples and tumor or nodule tissue samples.

The full study reports these points: TCR beta diversity was reported as significantly higher in malignant tumors than in benign nodules, in both blood and tumor samples.

No treatment had been received by any patient before thyroid surgery. Using T-cell receptor beta sequencing, the researchers looked back retrospectively at clinical samples from patients, gathered between about 2012 and 2019. Library method: PCR. TCRdb lists the instrument as Illumina HiSeq 4000. High-throughput sequencing was used to profile the CDR3 region of the TCR beta-chain in every patient. In the source study's methods: CDR3 differences across clinicopathological groups were used to build a classifier for discriminating distant-metastatic papillary thyroid cancer patients. The Shannon index was used to measure repertoire diversity, and the Morisita-Horn index was used to measure how similar tumor and blood repertoires were. TCRdb itself trimmed the public reads at Q25 with fastp, ran MiXCR and retained productive beta chains. The V and J calls shown here were made by TCRdb, not taken from the authors' results. The sample has roughly 38,000 clones on record, roughly an eighth of them singletons. 7% to 9.5% of the sample is held by the ten biggest clonotypes.

Sequences MNHNS (CDR1) and SASEGT (CDR2) are obtained from the germline V gene. Reading from cysteine to phenylalanine, the CDR3 counts 16 amino acids. This entry keeps only the CDR3 DNA: 48 bases, framed from base 1. Here V drops 6 bases and J drops 6 bases, and the junction holds 13 bases not matched to any gene. By its share of the sample, this clone is medium-sized (0.01 to 0.1%). No antigen is known for it. Base qualities are not recorded, but no much larger clone differs from it by a single base. The sample was blood. Recombination connected TRBV6-1 to TRBJ2-7; 11 bases in between match TRBD1. The TCR originated in a male donor with papillary thyroid cancer or a benign thyroid nodule (not recorded which). Some clones in this sample may be carry-over from other donors' samples. The bases are TGTGCCAGCAGCACCCTAGGGGGACAGGGGGAAGGCGAGCAGTACTTC. Its translation reads: CASSTLGGQGEGEQYF.